This T cell receptor beta chain was sequenced for a study of identical twins. Study-wide results and caveats: Abundant beta clonotypes from cord blood had fewer insertions, unlike memory repertoires, which showed none. Zero-insertion analyses could be partly confounded by invariant MAIT and iNKT cells.

This clonotype was seen at least ten times. Antigen unknown. TCRdb itself ran the 5' RACE reads through MiXCR, one entry per CDR3 protein. The table lists around 470,000 distinct CDR3 sequences, 12% to 15% of them singletons. CDR3 length: 12 residues. V trimming: 10 bases; J trimming: 4 bases; junction bases outside the gene matches: 6. CDR1 LGHDT and CDR2 YNNKEL come from the germline V gene (reference sequence). The sample was also reused in another study, on yellow fever vaccine responses in identical twins.

The specimen was CD4+ T cells sorted from blood. V usage is TRBV3-1 and J usage is TRBJ2-7, with TRBD1 matching over 8 bases. This TCR was sampled from a woman aged 18-29 years in good health. The CDR3 nucleotides are TGTGCCACGCAGGGACAGGCGTACGAGCAGTACTTC. Protein: CATQGQAYEQYF.